This T cell receptor beta chain was profiled in a study of siplizumab effects on memory and regulatory T cells. Concerning this clone: The antigen is not known.

Over a period of over five days at 37 degrees C, the mixed lymphocyte reaction cells were cocultured. CDR1 is SEHNR and CDR2 is FQNEAQ in the germline V gene (reference sequence). Deletions cut 4 bases from V and 8 bases from J, with 14 bases between. This CDR3 has 14 amino acids. TCRdb's copy holds only in-frame clones and misses some; the assay was immunoSEQ multiplex PCR. The table lists approximately 15,000 clones, around 43% of them singletons. This chain links TRBV7-9 with TRBJ2-2, with D hard to call. This receptor was obtained from a human donor in good health; the cells came from an allogeneic mixed lymphocyte reaction. Some clones in this sample may be carry-over from other donors' samples. The sample comprised CFSE-low (dividing) CD4+ T cells sorted from an allogeneic mixed lymphocyte reaction. The CDR3 DNA is TGTGCCAGCAGCTCGGGCCCAGAGTATGGGGAGCTGTTTTTT. Translated: CASSSGPEYGELFF.